The following is a T cell receptor (beta chain) sequence with its context. Antigen unknown. These data are taken from a study of Tregs in tolerant kidney transplant recipients. General study findings and limits: Expanding Tregs on activated donor B cells appeared to best identify donor-specific TCRbeta clones. Findings come from small patient numbers and require larger validation.

The ends were cut back, 5 bases at V and 8 bases at J, with 13 bases in the middle. The V gene's germline CDR1 is MNHEY and CDR2 SMNVEV (reference sequence). The CDR3 sequence is 13 residues long. This table comes from immunoSEQ multiplex PCR, and its TCRdb copy is limited to in-frame clones, with some not included. The sample consists of tens of thousands of clones, about 88% of them appearing once. Thawed PBMCs were FACS-sorted into unstimulated CD4+CD25+CD127- regulatory T cells, CD4+CD25- non-regulatory cells, CD4 and CD8 cells. This sequence originates from a human donor who received a combined kidney and bone marrow transplant. This chain uses TRBV27 with TRBJ2-1; tentative D call: TRBD2 (6 bases). The sequencing here drew on CD4+ T cells from blood, taken before the transplant. The CDR3 DNA sequence: TGTGCCAGCAGTCCCGGGGGATTTTATGAGCAGTTCTTC. As protein: CASSPGGFYEQFF.